Listed below are T cell receptor beta chains from one sample, sequenced in a study of blood T cell repertoires in COVID-19. Here immunoSEQ multiplex PCR was the method, and the copy in TCRdb shows in-frame clones only, minus some. The sample yields 87,000 or so clones, 65% to 90% seen once. Material: peripheral blood. These TCRs come from an elderly woman with active or convalescent COVID-19. Both conserved end residues are part of each CDR3. The D gene is left open where the match is weak. The size of a clone is reported for some rows only, either as once, few or many, or as a class for expanded clones.

-	-	TRBV7-9	TRBJ1-2	TGTGCCAGCGGCCAGGCAGGCTCCGATGGCTACACCTTC	CASGQAGSDGYTF
-	-	TRBV19	TRBJ2-7	TGTGCCAGTAGTCGTTCCGTGACAGTAGTCTACGAGCAGTACTTC	CASSRSVTVVYEQYF
-	-	TRBV12-3/TRBV12-4	TRBJ1-5	TGTGCCAGCAGCCGGACACTCAATCAGCCCCAGCATTTT	CASSRTLNQPQHF
-	-	TRBV6-5	TRBJ1-1	TGTGCCAGCAGTTACTCGAGCAGGGTAGAAGCTTTCTTT	CASSYSSRVEAFF
-	-	TRBV2	TRBJ1-5	TGTGCCAGCAGAGCCGCCCAGGGGCGGTCTCAGCCCCAGCATTTT	CASRAAQGRSQPQHF
-	-	TRBV4-1	TRBJ2-1	TGCGCCAGCAGCCAAGAAGGAGGCCTAGTTGGGAATGAGCAGTTCTTC	CASSQEGGLVGNEQFF
-	-	TRBV28	TRBJ1-1	TGTGCCAGCAGTTTACCCCGCTATGAAGCTTTCTTT	CASSLPRYEAFF
TRBD1	once	TRBV9	TRBJ2-5	TGTGCCAGCAGCGTAGTTTGGTGGGACAGGGGTAACCAAGAGACCCAGTACTTC	CASSVVWWDRGNQETQYF
-	-	TRBV5-1	TRBJ1-4	TGCGCCAGCGGAGACAGTAATGAAAAACTGTTTTTT	CASGDSNEKLFF
-	-	TRBV4-3	TRBJ2-2	TGCGCCAGCAGCCAAGATCGCCTCGCGTCCGGGGAGCTGTTTTTT	CASSQDRLASGELFF
-	-	TRBV19	TRBJ1-4	TGTGCCAGTAGTATCAAAGGAGGAGCTAATGAAAAACTGTTTTTT	CASSIKGGANEKLFF
-	-	TRBV6-1	TRBJ1-1	TGTGCCAGCAGTGAGTCAGGGCCTGAAGCTTTCTTT	CASSESGPEAFF